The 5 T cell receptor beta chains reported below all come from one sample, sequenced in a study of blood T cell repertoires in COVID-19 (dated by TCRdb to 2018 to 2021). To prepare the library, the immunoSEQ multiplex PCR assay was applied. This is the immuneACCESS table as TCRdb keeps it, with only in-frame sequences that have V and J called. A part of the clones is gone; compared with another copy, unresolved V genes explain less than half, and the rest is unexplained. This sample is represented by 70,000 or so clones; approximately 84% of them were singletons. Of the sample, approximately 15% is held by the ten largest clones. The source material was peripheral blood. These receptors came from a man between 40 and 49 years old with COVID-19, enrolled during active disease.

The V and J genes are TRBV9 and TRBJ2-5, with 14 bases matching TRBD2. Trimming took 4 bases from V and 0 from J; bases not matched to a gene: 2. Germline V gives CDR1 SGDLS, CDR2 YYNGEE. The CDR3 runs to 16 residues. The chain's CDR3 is CASSRTSGGHQETQYF. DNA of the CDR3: TGTGCCAGCAGCCGGACTAGCGGGGGGCACCAAGAGACCCAGTACTTC.

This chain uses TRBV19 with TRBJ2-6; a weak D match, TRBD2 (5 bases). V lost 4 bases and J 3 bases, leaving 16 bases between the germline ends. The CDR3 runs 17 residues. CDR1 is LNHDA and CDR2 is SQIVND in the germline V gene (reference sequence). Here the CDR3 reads CASSTPGRAGGANVLTF. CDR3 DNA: TGTGCCAGTAGTACCCCAGGCCGGGCGGGTGGGGCCAACGTCCTGACTTTC.

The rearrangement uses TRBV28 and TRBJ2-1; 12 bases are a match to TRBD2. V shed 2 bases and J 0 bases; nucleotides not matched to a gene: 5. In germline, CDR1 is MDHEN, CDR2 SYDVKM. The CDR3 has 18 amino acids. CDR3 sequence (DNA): TGTGCCAGCAGTTTACTAGCGGGGGGGCCTAGCTCCTACAATGAGCAGTTCTTC. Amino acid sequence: CASSLLAGGPSSYNEQFF.

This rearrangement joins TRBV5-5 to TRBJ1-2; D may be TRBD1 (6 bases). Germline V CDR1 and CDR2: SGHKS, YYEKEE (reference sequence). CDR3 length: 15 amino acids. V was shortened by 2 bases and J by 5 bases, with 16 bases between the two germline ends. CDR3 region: CASSFGQGPTYGYTF. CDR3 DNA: TGTGCCAGCAGCTTTGGTCAGGGGCCTACTTATGGCTACACCTTC. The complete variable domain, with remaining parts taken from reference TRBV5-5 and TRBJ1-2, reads DAGVTQSPTHLIKTRGQQVTLRCSPISGHKSVSWYQQVLGQGPQFIFQYYEKEERGRGNFPDRFSARQFPNYSSELNVNALLLGDSALYLCASSFGQGPTYGYTFGSGTRLTVV.

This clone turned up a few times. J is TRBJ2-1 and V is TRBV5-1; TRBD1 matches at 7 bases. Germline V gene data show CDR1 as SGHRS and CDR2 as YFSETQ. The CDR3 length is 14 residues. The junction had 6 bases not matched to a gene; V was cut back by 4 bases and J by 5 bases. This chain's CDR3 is CASSTGQQNNEQFF. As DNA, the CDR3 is TGCGCCAGCAGCACGGGACAGCAAAACAATGAGCAGTTCTTC. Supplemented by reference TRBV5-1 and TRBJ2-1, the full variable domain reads KAGVTQTPRYLIKTRGQQVTLSCSPISGHRSVSWYQQTPGQGLQFLFEYFSETQRNKGNFPGRFSGRQFSNSRSEMNVSTLELGDSALYLCASSTGQQNNEQFFGPGTRLTVL.